This is a list of T cell receptor beta chains from one sample in a study of blood T cells in healthy people across ages. MiXCR was run by TCRdb on the 5' RACE reads, yielding one entry per CDR3 protein. The table includes some 920,000 distinct CDR3 sequences, 45% to 60% detected once. What was sequenced was blood. The origin of the receptors is a woman in her fifties or sixties in good health. The CDR3 runs from the conserved cysteine through the conserved F or W. D genes are given only for firm matches. Not every row has a clone size; where given, it reads once, few, many or a size class.

>TRBD1|.|TRBV25-1|TRBJ1-5
TGTGCCAGCAGTGAATCTCGAGGGACAGGGGGGGGACAGCCCCAGCATTTT
CASSESRGTGGGQPQHF
>.|.|TRBV7-3|TRBJ2-2
TGTGCCAGCAACATGGGAAGGACCGGGGAGCTGTTTTTT
CASNMGRTGELFF
>.|few|TRBV5-5|TRBJ1-5
TGTGCCAGCAGCTTGGAGGACGGCAATCAGCCCCAGCATTTT
CASSLEDGNQPQHF
>TRBD2|.|TRBV24-1|TRBJ2-1
TGTGCCACCAGTACTAGCGGTCCCTACAATGAGCAGTTCTTC
CATSTSGPYNEQFF
>TRBD2|.|TRBV7-6|TRBJ2-7
TGTGCCAGCAGCTACTCAATAGCGGGAGCCTACGAGCAGTACTTC
CASSYSIAGAYEQYF
>.|.|TRBV7-9|TRBJ2-1
TGTGCCAGCAGAATCGCGGGGAGCACCTACAATGAGCAGTTCTTC
CASRIAGSTYNEQFF
>.|.|TRBV5-1|TRBJ2-3
TGCGCCAGCAGCTTGCCTGCTTCCCTGACAGATACGCAGTATTTT
CASSLPASLTDTQYF
>.|.|TRBV12-3/TRBV12-4|TRBJ1-4
TGTGCCAGCAGACAAGTGGGGACTAATGAAAAACTGTTTTTT
CASRQVGTNEKLFF
>TRBD1|.|TRBV20-1|TRBJ1-2
TGCAGTGCTGGCACGGGACAGTATGGCTACACCTTC
CSAGTGQYGYTF
>TRBD2|.|TRBV7-9|TRBJ2-3
TGTGCCAGCAGCTTAGTTCGGCTAGCGGAAAGCACAGATACGCAGTATTTT
CASSLVRLAESTDTQYF